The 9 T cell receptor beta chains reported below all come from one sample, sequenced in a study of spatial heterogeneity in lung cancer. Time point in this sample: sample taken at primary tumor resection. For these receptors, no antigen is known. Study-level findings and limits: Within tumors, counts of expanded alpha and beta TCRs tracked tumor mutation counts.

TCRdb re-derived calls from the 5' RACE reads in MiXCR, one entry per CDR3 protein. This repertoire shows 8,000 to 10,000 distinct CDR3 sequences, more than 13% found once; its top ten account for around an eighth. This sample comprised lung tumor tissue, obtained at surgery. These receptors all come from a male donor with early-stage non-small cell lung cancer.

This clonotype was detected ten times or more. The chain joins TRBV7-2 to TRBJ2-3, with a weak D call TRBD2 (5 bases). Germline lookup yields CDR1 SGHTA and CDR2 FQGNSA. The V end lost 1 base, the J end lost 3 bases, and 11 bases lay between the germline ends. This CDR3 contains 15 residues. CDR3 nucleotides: TGTGCCAGCAGCTTAGGGGCCAGCGGTACAGATACGCAGTATTTT. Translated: CASSLGASGTDTQYF.

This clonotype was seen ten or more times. The CDR3: CASSPEFNYGYTF. The CDR3 nucleotides are TGTGCCAGCAGCCCAGAATTTAACTATGGCTACACCTTC. The chain carries TRBV7-9 and TRBJ1-2; D is ambiguous. Trimming stripped 5 bases from V and 1 base from J, with 8 bases between. In germline, CDR1 is SEHNR, CDR2 FQNEAQ (reference sequence). The CDR3 extends over 13 amino acids.

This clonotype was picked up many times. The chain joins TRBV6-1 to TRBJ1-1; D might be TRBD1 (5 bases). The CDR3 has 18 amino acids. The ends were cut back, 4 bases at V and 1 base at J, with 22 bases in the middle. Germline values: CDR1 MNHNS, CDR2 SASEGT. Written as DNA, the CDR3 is TGTGCCAGCAGTGGACTGTCTGGGGGGGATACCTCGAACACTGAAGCTTTCTTT. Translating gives CASSGLSGGDTSNTEAFF.

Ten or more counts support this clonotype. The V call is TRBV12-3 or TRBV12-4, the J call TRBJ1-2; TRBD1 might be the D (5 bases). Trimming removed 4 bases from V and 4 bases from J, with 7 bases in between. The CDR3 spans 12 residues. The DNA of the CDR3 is TGTGCCAGCAGTTACAGGAGCTATGGCTACACCTTC. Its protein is CASSYRSYGYTF.

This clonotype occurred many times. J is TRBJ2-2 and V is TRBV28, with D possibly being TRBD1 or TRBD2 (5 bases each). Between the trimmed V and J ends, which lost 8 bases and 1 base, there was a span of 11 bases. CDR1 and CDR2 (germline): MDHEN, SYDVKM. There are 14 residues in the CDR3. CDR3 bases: TGTGCCAGCGGGGGATTGGGGAACACCGGGGAGCTGTTTTTT. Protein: CASGGLGNTGELFF.

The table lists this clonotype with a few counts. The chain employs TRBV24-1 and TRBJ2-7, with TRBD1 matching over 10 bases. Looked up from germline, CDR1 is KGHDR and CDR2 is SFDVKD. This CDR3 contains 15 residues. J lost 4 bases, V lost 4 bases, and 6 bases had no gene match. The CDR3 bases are TGTGCCACCAGTGACACGGACAGGGGGTTGTACGAGCAGTACTTC. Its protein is CATSDTDRGLYEQYF.

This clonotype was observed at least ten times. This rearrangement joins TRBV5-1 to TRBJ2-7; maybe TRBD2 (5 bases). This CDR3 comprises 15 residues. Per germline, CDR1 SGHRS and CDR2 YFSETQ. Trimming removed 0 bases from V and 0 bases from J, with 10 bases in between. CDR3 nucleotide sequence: TGCGCCAGCAGCTTGGAACGAGGGCTCTCCTACGAGCAGTACTTC. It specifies CASSLERGLSYEQYF.

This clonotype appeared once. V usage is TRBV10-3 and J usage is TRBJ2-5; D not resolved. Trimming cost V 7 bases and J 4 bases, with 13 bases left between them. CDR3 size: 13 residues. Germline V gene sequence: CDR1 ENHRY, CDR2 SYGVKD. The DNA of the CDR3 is TGTGCCATCAAAGAAGACGGTGGAGAGACCCAGTACTTC. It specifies CAIKEDGGETQYF.

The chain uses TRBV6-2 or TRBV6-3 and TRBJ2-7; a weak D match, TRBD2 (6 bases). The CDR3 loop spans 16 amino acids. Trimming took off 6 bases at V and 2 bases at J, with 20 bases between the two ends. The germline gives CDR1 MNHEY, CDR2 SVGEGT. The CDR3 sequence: CASSRGTLPDPYEQYF. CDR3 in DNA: TGTGCCAGCAGCCGGGGGACCTTACCCGATCCCTACGAGCAGTACTTC.